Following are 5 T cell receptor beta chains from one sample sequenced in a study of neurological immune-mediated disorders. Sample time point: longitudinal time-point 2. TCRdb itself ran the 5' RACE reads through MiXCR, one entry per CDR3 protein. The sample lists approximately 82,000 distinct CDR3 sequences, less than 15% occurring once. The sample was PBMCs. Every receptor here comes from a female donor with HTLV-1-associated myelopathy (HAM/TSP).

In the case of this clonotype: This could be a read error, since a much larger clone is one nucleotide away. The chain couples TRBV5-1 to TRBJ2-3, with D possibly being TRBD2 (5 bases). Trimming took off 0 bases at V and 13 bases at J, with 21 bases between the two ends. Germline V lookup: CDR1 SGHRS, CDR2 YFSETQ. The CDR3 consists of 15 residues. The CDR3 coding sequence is TGCGCCAGCAGCTTGGGTGGACTCCGGGAAAGGCTGGAGTATTTT. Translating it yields CASSLGGLRERLEYF.

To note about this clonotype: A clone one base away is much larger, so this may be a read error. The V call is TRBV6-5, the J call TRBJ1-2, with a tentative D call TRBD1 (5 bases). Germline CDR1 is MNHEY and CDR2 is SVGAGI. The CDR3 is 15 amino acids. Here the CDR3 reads CASGYRGTFNYGYTF. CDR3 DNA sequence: TGTGCCAGCGGTTACCGAGGGACGTTTAACTATGGCTACACCTTC.

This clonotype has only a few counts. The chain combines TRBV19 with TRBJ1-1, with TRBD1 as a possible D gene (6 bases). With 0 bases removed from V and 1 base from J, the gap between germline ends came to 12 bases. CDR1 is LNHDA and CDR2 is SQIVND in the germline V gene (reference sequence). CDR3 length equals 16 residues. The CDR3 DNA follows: TGTGCCAGTAGTATAGATGGGGGGCTAACGAACACTGAAGCTTTCTTT. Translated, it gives CASSIDGGLTNTEAFF.

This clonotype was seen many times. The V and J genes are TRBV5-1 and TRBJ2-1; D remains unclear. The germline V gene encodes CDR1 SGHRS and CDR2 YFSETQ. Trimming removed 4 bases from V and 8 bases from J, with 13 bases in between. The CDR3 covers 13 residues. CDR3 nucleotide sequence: TGCGCCAGCAGCCTAAATAGTGTATATGAGCAGTTCTTC. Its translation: CASSLNSVYEQFF.

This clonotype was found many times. The CDR3 here is CASSLLDRGPTDTQYF. The CDR3 bases are TGCGCCAGCAGCTTGTTGGACAGGGGGCCCACAGATACGCAGTATTTT. V is TRBV5-1 and J is TRBJ2-3; 11 nucleotides agree with TRBD1. CDR1 is SGHRS and CDR2 is YFSETQ in the germline V gene. Trimming cost V 1 base and J 2 bases; bases outside gene matches: 3. The CDR3 covers 16 residues.